This T cell receptor beta chain was sequenced during a study of shared clonotypes between healthy human individuals. Study as a whole: Three plates were used per donor for CD4 naive, three for CD4 memory, two for CD8 naive and one for CD8 memory.

Here immunoSEQ multiplex PCR was the method, and the copy in TCRdb shows in-frame clones only, minus some. Found here are a few million clones, about 92% of them singletons; the top ten hold about 0.41%. CD45RA+ naive and CD45RA-negative memory subsets were separated from CD4+ cells. The CDR3 totals 18 residues. CDR1 is SGHVS and CDR2 is FQNEAQ in the germline V gene. J was trimmed by 9 bases and V by 5 bases; bases with no gene match: 15. This TCR was sampled from a man aged 18 to 30 in good health. Some clones in this sample may be carry-over from other donors' samples. The specimen sequenced was naive CD4+ T cells from PBMCs. Indicated subset: CD45RA+ positively selected. The rearrangement links TRBV7-8 to TRBJ2-1; 14 bases map to TRBD2. CDR3 protein: CASSGGPGLAGVEGEQFF. In DNA, the CDR3 is TGTGCCAGCAGCGGGGGGCCGGGACTAGCGGGAGTGGAGGGTGAGCAGTTCTTC.